This TCR beta chain comes out of a study of vaccination and CD4 T cells after COVID-19. Study summary: Overlapping spike peptides of SARS-CoV-2, HCoV-NL63, HCoV-OC43 and HCoV-229E were used, and cells were stimulated with them. No peptide, an HIV-1 Nef pool, or a CEFX pool was what each control culture received.

This clonotype was detected only a few times. Antigen specificity is unknown. The Oncomine TCR Beta short-read assay was applied to DNA of cultured CD4+ T cells. TCRdb processed the PCR reads anew with MiXCR; each CDR3 protein has one entry. The sample lists about 9,400 distinct CDR3 sequences, 73% occurring once. The treatment here: roughly ten-day PBMC culture with coronavirus spike peptide pools or control peptides (ViraFEST assay). Via ViraFEST, peptide pools expanded antigen-specific T cells before TCR sequencing. The CDR3 is 16 residues long. Per germline, CDR1 SGHRS and CDR2 YFSETQ. Trimming shortened V by 4 bases and J by 5 bases, and 21 bases separated the two germline ends.

The TCR sequence derives from a human donor who had recovered from COVID-19. The sequencing sample was made of CD4+ T cells from blood, cultured in vitro. The chain is built from TRBV5-1 and TRBJ1-1, with a tentative D call TRBD1 (5 bases). The CDR3 region has the DNA TGCGCCAGCAGCACAGAGGGGCTTTATTGGGGAACTGAAGCTTTCTTT. Translation: CASSTEGLYWGTEAFF.